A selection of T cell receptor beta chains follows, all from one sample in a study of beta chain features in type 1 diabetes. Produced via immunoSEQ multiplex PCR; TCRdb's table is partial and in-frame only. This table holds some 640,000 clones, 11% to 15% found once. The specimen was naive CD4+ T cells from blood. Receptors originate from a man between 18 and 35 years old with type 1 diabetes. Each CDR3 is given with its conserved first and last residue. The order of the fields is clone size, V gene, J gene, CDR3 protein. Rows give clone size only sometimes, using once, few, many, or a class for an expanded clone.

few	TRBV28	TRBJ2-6	CASEISSGANVLTF
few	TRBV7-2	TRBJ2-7	CASSSTGAGFYEQYF
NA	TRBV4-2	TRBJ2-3	CASSQDKRTDTQYF
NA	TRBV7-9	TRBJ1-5	CASSRTGGRNQPQHF
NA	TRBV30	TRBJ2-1	CAWSDGQGMNEQFF
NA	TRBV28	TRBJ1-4	CASRTPRGGIREKLFF
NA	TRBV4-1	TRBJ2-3	CASSQNPPDTQYF
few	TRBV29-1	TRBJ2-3	CSVDRGFTDTQYF
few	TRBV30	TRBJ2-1	CAWIPGSSYNEQFF
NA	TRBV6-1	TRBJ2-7	CASSEPLDYQGPYEQYF
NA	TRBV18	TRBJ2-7	CASSPPSRVGNEQYF
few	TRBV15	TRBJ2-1	CATSRDGRPVNEQFF
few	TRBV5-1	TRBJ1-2	CASSLGPGSAFYGYTF
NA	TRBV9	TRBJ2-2	CASSAGTGRNTGELFF
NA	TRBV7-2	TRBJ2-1	CASSENPSYNEQFF
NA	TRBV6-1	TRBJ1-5	CASMSGHNQPQHF
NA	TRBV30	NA	CAWSPTGTGYEQYF
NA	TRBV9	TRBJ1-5	CASSRGNQPQHF
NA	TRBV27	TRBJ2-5	CASRNRGTQYF
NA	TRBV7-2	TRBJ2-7	CASSHPPGTVNYEQYF
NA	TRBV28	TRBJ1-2	CASSIPTDGYTF
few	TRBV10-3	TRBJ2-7	CAISPTELSSYEQYF
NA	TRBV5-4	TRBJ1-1	CASSSLSRGTEAFF
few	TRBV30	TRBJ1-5	CAWSVRGQGRNQPQHF
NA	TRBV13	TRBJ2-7	CASSSGEPDYEQYF
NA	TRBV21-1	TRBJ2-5	CASSALGDMDSGTQYF
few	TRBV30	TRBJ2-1	CAWSVQLGGRYNEQFF
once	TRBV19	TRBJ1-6	CAIGQGSNSPLHF
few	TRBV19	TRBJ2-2	CASSIATDTGELFF
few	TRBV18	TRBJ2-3	CASSPIASGGRTDTQYF
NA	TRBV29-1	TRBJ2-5	CSVEPRGVQETQYF
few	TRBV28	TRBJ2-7	CASSLLQGVPYEQYF
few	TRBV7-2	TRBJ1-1	CASSLAPRGAQAEAFF
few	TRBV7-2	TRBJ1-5	CASSPRMGQPQHF
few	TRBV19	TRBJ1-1	CASSPPRGKGTEAFF
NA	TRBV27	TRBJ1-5	CASRPDRGGNQPQHF
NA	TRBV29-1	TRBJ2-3	CSVLMPPGTDTQYF
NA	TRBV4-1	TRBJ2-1	CASSNTSGRAHEQFF
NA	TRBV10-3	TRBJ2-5	CAISESQQGETQYF
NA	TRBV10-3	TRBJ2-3	CAISVDLNTDTQYF
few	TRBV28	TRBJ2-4	CASTRGAKNIQYF
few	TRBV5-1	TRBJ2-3	CASSFSGSTDTQYF
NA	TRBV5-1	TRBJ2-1	CASSSTGHNEQFF
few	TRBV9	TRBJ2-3	CASSVGGAQGHRGTQYF
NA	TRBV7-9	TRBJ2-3	CASSPNRVYTDTQYF
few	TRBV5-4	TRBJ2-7	CASSLGPNYEQYF
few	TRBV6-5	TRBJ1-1	CASSWAGTGTEAFF
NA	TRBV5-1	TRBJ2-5	CASSLHPDRQETQYF
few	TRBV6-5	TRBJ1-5	CASRGSNQPQHF
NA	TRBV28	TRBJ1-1	CASSLQGDTEAFF
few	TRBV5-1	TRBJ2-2	CASRLALGPNTGELFF
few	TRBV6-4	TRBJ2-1	CASSDEGTGINEQFF
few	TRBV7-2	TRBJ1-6	CASSPAQGGSPLHF
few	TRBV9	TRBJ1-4	CASSGGGPTGEKLFF
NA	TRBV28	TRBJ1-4	CASRPGQGYEKLFF